The clone carrying this TCR beta chain came up a few times. The antigen is undetermined. 60 Vbeta and 13 Jbeta primers were used in PCR. The assay was immunoSEQ multiplex PCR, and TCRdb's table has in-frame clones only and misses some. The table shows about 190,000 clones, with almost 80% occurring only once. Germline V gene lookup returns CDR1 SGHAT and CDR2 FQDESV (reference sequence). The CDR3 is 12 amino acids. Trimming removed 1 base from V and 8 bases from J, with 5 bases in between. The sample originates from a study of cytomegalovirus exposure and HLA in healthy donors. Notes on the study in general: In an earlier analysis, about 90% or about 30%: the productive usage of most TCR beta V segments.

This chain joins TRBV11-1 and TRBJ1-4; the D is unclear. This clonotype was obtained from a woman under 30 in good health and CMV-seronegative. The sample consisted of PBMCs. CDR3 DNA: TGTGCCAGCAGCTTAGGCGGGGAAAAACTGTTTTTT. It translates to CASSLGGEKLFF.